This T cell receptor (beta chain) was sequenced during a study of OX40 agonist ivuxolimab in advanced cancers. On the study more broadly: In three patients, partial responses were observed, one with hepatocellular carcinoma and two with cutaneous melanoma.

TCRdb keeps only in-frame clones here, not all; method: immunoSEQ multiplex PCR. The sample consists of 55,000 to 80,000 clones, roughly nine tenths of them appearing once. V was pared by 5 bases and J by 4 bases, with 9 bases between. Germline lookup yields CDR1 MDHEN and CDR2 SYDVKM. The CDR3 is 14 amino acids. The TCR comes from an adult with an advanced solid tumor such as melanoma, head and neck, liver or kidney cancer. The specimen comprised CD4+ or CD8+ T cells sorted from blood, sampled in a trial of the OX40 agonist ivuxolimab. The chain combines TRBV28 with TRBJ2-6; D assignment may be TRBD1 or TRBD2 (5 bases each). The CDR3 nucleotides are TGTGCCAGCAGTCGTGGGGACGGGGCCAACGTCCTGACTTTC. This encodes CASSRGDGANVLTF.